The present entry profiles one TCR beta chain with its context. The sample originates from a study of blood T cells in healthy people across ages. V lost 2 bases and J 0 bases, leaving 8 bases between the germline ends. The CDR3 totals 14 residues. The germline V gene encodes CDR1 SGHTA and CDR2 FQGNSA. Primed by a sample-barcoded 5' primer and a J-beta primer mix, a second PCR proceeded for 7 to 11 cycles. TCRdb fed the 5' RACE reads into MiXCR, producing one record per CDR3 protein. Among 1.5 million to 1.9 million distinct CDR3 sequences listed, 35% to 45% were seen once. Every sample yielded at least 6.5 million isolated PBMCs.

This chain links TRBV7-2 with TRBJ2-7, with unresolved D. The specimen sequenced was blood. The receptor's source is a woman aged 18-29 years in good health. CDR3 DNA: TGTGCCAGCAGCTTAATGACGGTCTCCTACGAGCAGTACTTC. Protein: CASSLMTVSYEQYF.